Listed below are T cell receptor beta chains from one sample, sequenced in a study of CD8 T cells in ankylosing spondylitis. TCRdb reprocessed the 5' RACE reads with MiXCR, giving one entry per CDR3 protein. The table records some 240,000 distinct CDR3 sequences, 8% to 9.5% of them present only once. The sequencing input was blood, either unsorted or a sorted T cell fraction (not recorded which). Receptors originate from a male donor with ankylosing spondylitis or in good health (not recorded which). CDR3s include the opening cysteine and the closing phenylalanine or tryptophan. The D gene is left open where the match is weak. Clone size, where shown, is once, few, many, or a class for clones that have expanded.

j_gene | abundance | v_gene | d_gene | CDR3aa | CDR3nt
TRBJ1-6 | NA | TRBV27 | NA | CASSPRRGGSPLHF | TGTGCCAGCAGTCCCCGGAGGGGAGGCTCACCCCTCCACTTT
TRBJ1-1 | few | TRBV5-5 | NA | CASSLVVGVNTEAFF | TGTGCCAGCAGCTTGGTTGTTGGGGTTAACACTGAAGCTTTCTTT
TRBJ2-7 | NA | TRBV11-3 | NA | CASSSGHQVSQQYF | TGTGCCAGCAGCTCGGGACACCAGGTTAGCCAGCAGTACTTC
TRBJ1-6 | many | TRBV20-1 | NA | CSASGVEGLRSYNSPLHF | TGCAGTGCTAGTGGGGTGGAGGGACTTCGCTCCTATAATTCACCCCTCCACTTT
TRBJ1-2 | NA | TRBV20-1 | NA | CSAREVDRYGYTF | TGCAGTGCTAGAGAAGTAGACCGCTATGGCTACACCTTC
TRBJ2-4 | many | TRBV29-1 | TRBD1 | CSVDLGTASDIQYF | TGCAGCGTTGATTTGGGGACAGCGTCGGACATTCAGTACTTC
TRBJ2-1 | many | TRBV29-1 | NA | CSALRGGNEQFF | TGCAGCGCTCTGCGAGGGGGCAATGAGCAGTTCTTC
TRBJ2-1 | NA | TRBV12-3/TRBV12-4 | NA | CASSSLAGSKEQFF | TGTGCCAGCAGCTCCCTAGCCGGGTCTAAAGAGCAGTTCTTC
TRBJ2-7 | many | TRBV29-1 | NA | CSARESYEQYF | TGCAGCGCCCGGGAGTCCTACGAGCAGTACTTC
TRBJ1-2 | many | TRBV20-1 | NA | CSARDILNYGYTF | TGCAGTGCTAGAGACATTCTTAACTATGGCTACACCTTC
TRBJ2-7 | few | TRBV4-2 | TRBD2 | CASSQPLTSGVYEQYF | TGTGCCAGCAGCCAACCTCTAACTAGCGGGGTTTACGAGCAGTACTTC
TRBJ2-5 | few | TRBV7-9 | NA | CASSAFGSDRGETQYF | NA
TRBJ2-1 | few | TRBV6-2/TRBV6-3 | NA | CASSPGPGYNEQFF | TGTGCCAGCAGTCCCGGCCCAGGGTACAATGAGCAGTTCTTC
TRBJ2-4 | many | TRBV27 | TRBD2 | CASSFFHPGLVSKNIQYF | TGTGCCAGCAGTTTCTTCCACCCGGGACTAGTATCCAAAAACATTCAGTACTTC
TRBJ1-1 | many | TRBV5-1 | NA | CASSVRGGRGNTEAFF | TGCGCCAGCAGCGTAAGGGGCGGGAGGGGTAACACTGAAGCTTTCTTT
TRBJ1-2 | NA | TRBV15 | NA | CATSRGPGLYGYTF | TGTGCCACCAGCAGAGGTCCGGGCCTGTATGGCTACACCTTC
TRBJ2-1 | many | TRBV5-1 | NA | CASAAPDRGNEQFF | TGCGCCAGCGCAGCCCCGGACCGGGGGAATGAGCAGTTCTTC
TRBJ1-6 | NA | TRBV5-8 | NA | CASSFVADPPLHF | TGTGCCAGCAGCTTTGTAGCCGATCCACCCCTCCACTTT
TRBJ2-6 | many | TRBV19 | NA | CASRPDHYTAGANVLTF | TGTGCCAGTAGGCCAGATCATTATACGGCTGGGGCCAACGTCCTGACTTTC
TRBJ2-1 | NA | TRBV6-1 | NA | CASAPAGGSSYNEQFF | TGTGCCAGCGCCCCCGCTGGAGGCAGCTCCTACAATGAGCAGTTCTTC
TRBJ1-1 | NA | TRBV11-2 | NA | CASSPRQTALNTEAFF | TGTGCCAGCAGCCCAAGACAAACAGCCCTGAACACTGAAGCTTTCTTT
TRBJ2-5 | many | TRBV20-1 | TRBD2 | CSAQKRGWETQYF | TGCAGTGCTCAAAAGCGGGGCTGGGAGACCCAGTACTTC